This is a list of T cell receptor beta chains from one sample in a study of OX40 agonist ivuxolimab in advanced cancers. TCRdb's table, derived via immunoSEQ multiplex PCR, lists solely in-frame clones and lacks some. Here the sample spans roughly 66,000 clones, around 90% being singletons. This specimen was CD4+ or CD8+ T cells sorted from blood, taken in a trial of the OX40 agonist ivuxolimab. Receptors were obtained from an adult with an advanced solid tumor such as melanoma, head and neck, liver or kidney cancer. Each CDR3 is given with its conserved first and last residue.

cdr3_aa | v_call | cdr3_length
CASSYDGAYEQYF | TRBV28 | 13
CASSFLWGRGGYTF | TRBV27 | 14
CASSLAGVGYEQYF | TRBV11-2 | 14
CASSFPVTEAFF | TRBV6-5 | 12
CASSVGEGQGSGNTIYF | TRBV9 | 17
CASGLGLSGNTIYF | TRBV12-5 | 14
CASTQGDYGYTF | TRBV28 | 12
CASSHPGQTDTQYF | TRBV4-3 | 14
CASTLWGRANEKLFF | TRBV6-6 | 15
CASSPIIADTQYF | TRBV7-2 | 13
CASSISPGSYEQYF | TRBV19 | 14
CASRRGSNSPLHF | TRBV6-5 | 13
CASSLTDGNYGYTF | TRBV7-6 | 14
CAWSTGANVLTF | TRBV30 | 12
CASSPRRGHEQYF | TRBV18 | 13
CSVAQGDTEAFF | TRBV29-1 | 12
CASSFGDRNIQYF | TRBV7-9 | 13
CASSYSGTGRNGYTF | TRBV5-1 | 15
CASTSGVSTDTQYF | TRBV5-1 | 14
CASSVAGTGNEKLFF | TRBV6-1 | 15
CASSPLFRREGTDTQYF | TRBV28 | 17
CASSPPAQGRTEAFF | TRBV18 | 15
CASSQGQGREQYF | TRBV4-3 | 13
CASSFTDTQYF | TRBV5-6 | 11
CASSTSNSYEQYF | TRBV27 | 13
CASSSHSTPAPSYEQYF | TRBV28 | 17